The 27 T cell receptor beta chains reported below all come from one sample, sequenced in a study of blood T cell repertoires in COVID-19. The method was immunoSEQ multiplex PCR; TCRdb's version includes in-frame clones alone and lacks a portion of them. This sample has roughly 200,000 clones, with 86% found just once. The sequenced sample was PBMCs or T cells enriched from blood (not recorded which). The receptors come from a man aged 40-50 years with acute COVID-19.

This clone was picked up many times. The chain couples TRBV19 to TRBJ2-7, with 8 bases lining up with TRBD2. Germline V lookup: CDR1 LNHDA, CDR2 SQIVND (reference sequence). This CDR3 has 14 residues. The trim removed 3 bases at V and 3 bases at J, leaving 4 bases unmatched. This chain's CDR3 is CASSIQRENYEQYF. The CDR3, as DNA: TGTGCCAGTAGTATCCAGCGGGAGAACTACGAGCAGTACTTC.

The chain has TRBV6-1 and TRBJ1-1; no firm D call. This CDR3 is 16 amino acids long. V was cut by 4 bases and J by 0 bases, with 15 bases left in between. Per germline, CDR1 MNHNS and CDR2 SASEGT. In DNA form, the CDR3 reads TGTGCCAGCAGTGCCGATATAGGCGGGATGAACACTGAAGCTTTCTTT. Translated: CASSADIGGMNTEAFF.

V is TRBV6-4 and J is TRBJ2-4; a weak D match, TRBD2 (6 bases). CDR1 is MRHNA, CDR2 SNTAGT, per germline. The germline V and J ends were trimmed by 5 bases and 6 bases, with 17 bases remaining between them. This CDR3 is built from 15 residues. The CDR3 coding sequence is TGTGCCAGCAGTAAAGGGCCAGAGGAGGGAAACATTCAGTACTTC. Protein product: CASSKGPEEGNIQYF.

The chain employs TRBV19 and TRBJ1-3, with 10 bases that match TRBD1. With 10 bases clipped from V and 0 bases from J, the junction kept 6 bases outside the gene matches. The CDR3 consists of 15 residues. In germline, CDR1 is LNHDA, CDR2 SQIVND (reference sequence). CDR3 protein: CATSDRGFSGNTIYF. In DNA form, the CDR3 reads TGTGCCACTTCGGACAGGGGGTTCTCTGGAAACACCATATATTTT.

The count of this clone is one. The V gene is TRBV12-3 or TRBV12-4, the J gene TRBJ2-5; D might be TRBD1 (6 bases). CDR3 length equals 13 residues. The V end lost 3 bases, the J end lost 5 bases, and 10 bases lay between the germline ends. CDR3 region: CASSFFQGETQYF. The CDR3 DNA reads as TGTGCCAGCAGTTTCTTCCAGGGGGAGACCCAGTACTTC.

V usage is TRBV29-1 and J usage is TRBJ1-1; possible D gene TRBD1, 6 bases. Germline lookup yields CDR1 SQVTM and CDR2 ANQGSEA. Trimming removed 3 bases from V and 5 bases from J, with 10 bases in between. This CDR3 is 12 amino acids long. The CDR3: CSVDGGLTEAFF. CDR3 coding DNA: TGCAGCGTTGACGGGGGGCTAACTGAAGCTTTCTTT.

The chain combines TRBV5-1 with TRBJ2-3; D might be TRBD2 (5 bases). The V and J ends lost 3 bases and 0 bases respectively, with 23 bases between them. The germline gives CDR1 SGHRS, CDR2 YFSETQ. The CDR3 is made up of 19 amino acids. CDR3 sequence (DNA): TGCGCCAGCAGCTCTACACGGATCAGGCGGCGGACTAGCACAGATACGCAGTATTTT. It encodes CASSSTRIRRRTSTDTQYF.

This chain links TRBV24-1 with TRBJ2-7; 7 bases are shared with TRBD1. V shed 4 bases, J shed 1 base, and the junction held 6 bases outside the gene matches. The CDR3 has 15 residues. CDR1 is KGHDR and CDR2 is SFDVKD in the germline V gene. CDR3 sequence (DNA): TGTGCCACCAGTGACACCCGACAGGGTTCCTACGAGCAGTACTTC. Residues: CATSDTRQGSYEQYF.

V and J are TRBV5-1 and TRBJ1-6; 9 positions agree with TRBD1. From germline, CDR1 is SGHRS and CDR2 YFSETQ. V lost 4 bases and J lost 9; bases outside the gene matches: 11. The CDR3 length is 16 residues. CDR3 in DNA: TGCGCCAGCAGCATTCCCGGGACAGGGAATCGTTCACCCCTCCACTTT. It translates to CASSIPGTGNRSPLHF.

The chain employs TRBV10-2 and TRBJ2-7, with 9 bases lining up with TRBD2. Germline V gene data show CDR1 as WSHSY and CDR2 as SAAADI. With V trimmed by 7 bases and J by 6 bases, 10 bases remained unmatched. CDR3 size: 14 residues. The CDR3 protein is CASKLAGGAREQYF. In nucleotides, the CDR3 is TGCGCCAGCAAGCTCGCGGGGGGGGCTCGCGAGCAGTACTTC.

The chain combines TRBV19 with TRBJ1-5; tentatively, D is TRBD1 (6 bases). The germline V and J ends were trimmed by 6 bases and 6 bases, with 12 bases remaining between them. Per germline, CDR1 LNHDA and CDR2 SQIVND (reference sequence). CDR3 length: 13 amino acids. The CDR3 protein is CASRGALGQPQHF. The CDR3 DNA is TGTGCCAGTAGGGGGGCCCTAGGTCAGCCCCAGCATTTT. The whole variable domain, filled in from reference TRBV19 and TRBJ1-5, reads DGGITQSPKYLFRKEGQNVTLSCEQNLNHDAMYWYRQDPGQGLRLIYYSQIVNDFQKGDIAEGYSVSREKKESFPLTVTSAQKNPTAFYLCASRGALGQPQHFGDGTRLSIL.

This chain uses TRBV6-1 with TRBJ1-6; weak D call: TRBD1 (5 bases). Trimming cost V 2 bases and J 10 bases, with 15 bases left between them. Germline assignment: CDR1 MNHNS and CDR2 SASEGT. The CDR3 spans 15 residues. The CDR3 DNA reads TGTGCCAGCAGTGAAAGCAGGGCGGAAAGGTCACCCCTCCACTTT. Protein product: CASSESRAERSPLHF.

This chain uses TRBV19 with TRBJ2-6; no reliable D call. The germline gives CDR1 LNHDA, CDR2 SQIVND (reference sequence). The CDR3 is 14 residues long. Trimming left V 1 base short and J 13 bases short, with 14 bases between. The CDR3 coding sequence is TGTGCCAGTAGTATAGTCACCCCCAGTGATGTCCTGACTTTC. Translating it yields CASSIVTPSDVLTF.

Only a few counts were recorded for this clone. The chain couples TRBV28 to TRBJ1-1, with D unclear. Trimming removed 7 bases from V and 1 base from J, with 10 bases in between. The CDR3 has 13 amino acids. CDR1 is MDHEN, CDR2 SYDVKM, per germline. CDR3 nucleotide sequence: TGTGCCAGCACCGGGAGATCGAACACTGAAGCTTTCTTT. Translating gives CASTGRSNTEAFF.

The J gene is TRBJ1-1, the V gene TRBV27, with a tentative D call TRBD1 (5 bases). The germline V and J ends were trimmed by 6 bases and 4 bases, with 12 bases remaining between them. The CDR3 totals 13 residues. From germline, CDR1 is MNHEY and CDR2 SMNVEV (reference sequence). CDR3 in DNA: TGTGCCAGCAGCATAGGGGCGTCCACTGAAGCTTTCTTT. It codes for CASSIGASTEAFF.

The chain joins TRBV7-9 to TRBJ1-1; no clear D gene. Germline V gene sequence: CDR1 SEHNR, CDR2 FQNEAQ (reference sequence). V was clipped by 1 base and J by 5 bases, with 11 bases between them. The CDR3 extends over 14 amino acids. CDR3 DNA sequence: TGTGCCAGCAGCTTAGACCCGGGCGGGACTGAAGCTTTCTTT. This sequence encodes CASSLDPGGTEAFF.

The chain has TRBV30 and TRBJ2-2, with D perhaps TRBD2 (6 bases). The V and J ends lost 7 bases and 5 bases respectively, with 20 bases between them. The CDR3 runs to 15 residues. Looked up from germline, CDR1 is GTSNPN and CDR2 is SVGIG (reference sequence). The CDR3 bases are TGTGCCTCCAGGGTCGATGCGGGGAGGACCGGGGAGCTGTTTTTT. Its protein product is CASRVDAGRTGELFF.

This chain joins TRBV6-5 and TRBJ1-1, with D possibly matching TRBD1 (6 bases). CDR1 is MNHEY, CDR2 SVGAGI, per germline. This CDR3 is built from 11 residues. The V gene lost 4 bases and the J gene lost 6 bases, with 6 bases spanning the gap. Here the CDR3 DNA reads TGTGCCAGCAGTTCAGGGGCTGAAGCTTTCTTT. Its translation: CASSSGAEAFF.

The gene calls are TRBV27 and TRBJ2-6, with TRBD1 matching 11 bases. Germline lookup yields CDR1 MNHEY and CDR2 SMNVEV (reference sequence). V shed 4 bases, J shed 4 bases, and the junction held 12 bases outside the gene matches. There are 19 residues in the CDR3. This CDR3 is CASSSPSGQGASGANVLTF. CDR3 in DNA: TGTGCCAGCAGTTCCCCCAGTGGACAGGGGGCGAGCGGGGCCAACGTCCTGACTTTC.

The V and J genes are TRBV4-3 and TRBJ1-5; D not resolved. The CDR3 runs to 13 residues. Germline CDR1 LGHNA, CDR2 YSLEER. The V end was cut by 4 bases, the J end by 4 bases, with 8 bases between. CDR3 protein: CASSPGLNQPQHF. For the CDR3, the DNA is TGCGCCAGCAGCCCCGGTCTTAATCAGCCCCAGCATTTT.

Concerning this clone: At the DNA level, this CDR3 is encoded by other sequences in the same sample as well. The rearrangement links TRBV19 to TRBJ1-1; D gene ambiguous. The germline gives CDR1 LNHDA, CDR2 SQIVND (reference sequence). V lost 1 base and J 0 bases, leaving 6 bases between the germline ends. The CDR3 sequence is 14 residues long. The CDR3 DNA is TGTGCCAGTAGTATAGGGGCAATGAACACTGAAGCTTTCTTT. It is translated as CASSIGAMNTEAFF. The variable domain in full, with the rest retrieved from reference TRBV19 and TRBJ1-1, is DGGITQSPKYLFRKEGQNVTLSCEQNLNHDAMYWYRQDPGQGLRLIYYSQIVNDFQKGDIAEGYSVSREKKESFPLTVTSAQKNPTAFYLCASSIGAMNTEAFFGQGTRLTVV.

V and J are TRBV27 and TRBJ2-5; no firm D call. The CDR3 length is 12 residues. V lost 6 bases and J 0 bases, leaving 5 bases between the germline ends. CDR1 MNHEY and CDR2 SMNVEV come from the germline V gene (reference sequence). CDR3 in DNA: TGTGCCAGCAGCCTGTACCAAGAGACCCAGTACTTC. It specifies CASSLYQETQYF.

Only one count was recorded for this clone. A read error may account for a junction end that differs from germline. The rearrangement uses TRBV28 and TRBJ2-1, with 8 bases fitting TRBD2. CDR1 MDHEN and CDR2 SYDVKM come from the germline V gene. The CDR3 contains 14 residues. CDR3 in amino acids: CASRRTSSHNEQFF. The CDR3 DNA reads as TGTGCCAGCCGCCGGACTAGCTCCCACAATGAGCAGTTCTTC.

This clone was counted a few times. A read error may produce the germline difference seen at one junction end. This rearrangement joins TRBV30 to TRBJ2-7; 7 nucleotides agree with TRBD1. This CDR3 comprises 16 residues. Germline V CDR1 and CDR2: GTSNPN, SVGIG (reference sequence). The CDR3 is CARRVGTGVLSYEQYF. CDR3 nucleotide sequence: TGTGCCCGGAGAGTCGGTACAGGGGTATTGTCCTACGAGCAGTACTTC.

The chain has TRBV18 and TRBJ2-7, with a weak D call TRBD1 (7 bases). The CDR3 extends over 16 amino acids. Trimming took off 2 bases at V and 7 bases at J, with 21 bases between the two ends. Germline V gene sequence: CDR1 KGHSH, CDR2 LQKENI. The CDR3 loop reads CASSPGGGASGREQYF. In DNA, the CDR3 is TGTGCCAGCTCACCAGGAGGGGGCGCGTCGGGTCGGGAGCAGTACTTC.

The rearrangement uses TRBV18 and TRBJ1-1; D possibly corresponds to TRBD1 (5 bases). CDR3 length equals 16 residues. Germline loops: CDR1 KGHSH, CDR2 LQKENI. V lost 3 bases, J lost 0 bases, and 14 bases lay in between. The DNA of the CDR3 is TGTGCCAGCTCACCTCTCGCGGAGGGGATGAACACTGAAGCTTTCTTT. Its translation: CASSPLAEGMNTEAFF.

This chain's CDR3 is CASSMGSAGSYNEQFF. The CDR3 region has the DNA TGTGCCAGTAGTATGGGTAGCGCGGGCTCCTACAATGAGCAGTTCTTC. The chain joins TRBV19 to TRBJ2-1; perhaps TRBD2 as D (5 bases). There are 16 residues in the CDR3. With 3 bases removed from V and 0 bases from J, the gap between germline ends came to 12 bases. Germline V gene data show CDR1 as LNHDA and CDR2 as SQIVND (reference sequence).